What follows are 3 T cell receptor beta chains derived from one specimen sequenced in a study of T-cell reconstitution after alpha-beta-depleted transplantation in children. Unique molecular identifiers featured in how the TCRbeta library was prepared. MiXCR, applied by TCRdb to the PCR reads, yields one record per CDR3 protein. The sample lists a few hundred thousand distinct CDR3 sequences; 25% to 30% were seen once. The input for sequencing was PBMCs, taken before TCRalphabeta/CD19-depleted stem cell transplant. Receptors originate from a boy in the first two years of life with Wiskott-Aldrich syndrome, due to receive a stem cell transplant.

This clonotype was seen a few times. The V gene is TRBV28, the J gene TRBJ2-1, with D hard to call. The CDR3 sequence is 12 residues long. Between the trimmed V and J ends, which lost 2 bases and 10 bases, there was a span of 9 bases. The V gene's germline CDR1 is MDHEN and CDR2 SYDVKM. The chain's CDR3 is CASSLIGREQFF. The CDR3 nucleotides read TGTGCCAGCAGTTTAATCGGGCGGGAGCAGTTCTTC.

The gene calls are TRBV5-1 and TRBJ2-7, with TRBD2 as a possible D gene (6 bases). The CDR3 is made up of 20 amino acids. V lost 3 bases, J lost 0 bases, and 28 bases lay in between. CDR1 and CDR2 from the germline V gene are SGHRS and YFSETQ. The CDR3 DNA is TGCGCCAGCAGCTCCCTTTGGGGAAGCGGGCGGTATTCAAGCTCCTACGAGCAGTACTTC. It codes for CASSSLWGSGRYSSSYEQYF.

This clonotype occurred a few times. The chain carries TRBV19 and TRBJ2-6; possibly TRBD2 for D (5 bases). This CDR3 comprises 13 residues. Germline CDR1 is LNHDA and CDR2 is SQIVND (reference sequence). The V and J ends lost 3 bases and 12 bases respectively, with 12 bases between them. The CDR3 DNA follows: TGTGCCAGTAGTATTGAGGTCCGGGGCGTCCTGACTTTC. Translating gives CASSIEVRGVLTF.